This T cell receptor beta chain was observed in a study of monozygotic twins with inflammatory bowel disease. TCRdb reprocessed the 5' RACE reads and reports one entry per CDR3 protein, with no DNA. The table lists approximately 160,000 distinct CDR3 sequences, with 2.8% in the top ten. This CDR3 comprises 15 residues. The sequenced sample consisted of blood. The sequence was obtained from a human donor with ulcerative colitis or Crohn's disease, or a healthy co-twin of an affected twin (not recorded which). J is TRBJ2-1 and V is TRBV12-3 or TRBV12-4; TCRdb's D call of TRBD2 is untestable without DNA. The CDR3 sequence is CASIPPTSAYNEQFF.